This entry lists 17 T cell receptor beta chains sequenced from one sample in a study of blood T cells in healthy people across ages. Combining a sample-barcoded 5' primer with a J-beta primer mix, a second PCR ran for 7 to 11 cycles. Using its own MiXCR run on the 5' RACE reads, TCRdb lists one record per CDR3 protein. The table lists about 1.1 million distinct CDR3 sequences, around two fifths of them singletons, with 10% to 15% in the top ten. The sequencing input was blood. Every receptor here comes from a man between 18 and 35 years old in good health.

This clonotype showed up many times. The rearrangement joins TRBV7-2 to TRBJ1-1; unclear D gene. V lost 1 base and J lost 6, with 6 bases in between. The CDR3 runs 12 residues. CDR1 and CDR2 from the germline V gene are SGHTA and FQGNSA. The CDR3 DNA reads as TGTGCCAGCAGCTTAGTCTTAGCTGAAGCTTTCTTT. The encoded protein is CASSLVLAEAFF.

This chain uses TRBV6-2 or TRBV6-3 with TRBJ2-3; D unresolved. Trimming shortened V by 7 bases and J by 2 bases, and 7 bases separated the two germline ends. There are 12 residues in the CDR3. Germline V gene lookup returns CDR1 MNHEY and CDR2 SVGEGT. The CDR3 spells CASNKPTDTQYF. Here the CDR3 DNA reads TGTGCCAGCAATAAACCCACAGATACGCAGTATTTT.

The chain uses TRBV5-1 and TRBJ1-5; no reliable D call. CDR3 length equals 15 residues. CDR1 is SGHRS, CDR2 YFSETQ, per germline. V was cut by 4 bases and J by 4 bases, with 15 bases left in between. In DNA, the CDR3 is TGCGCCAGCAGCCCGGAGGACGGTCGAAATCAGCCCCAGCATTTT. Protein: CASSPEDGRNQPQHF.

The genes are TRBV11-3 and TRBJ1-2; D is uncertain. Looked up from germline, CDR1 is SGHNT and CDR2 is YENEEA. The CDR3 is made up of 15 amino acids. Trimming took 4 bases from V and 8 from J, leaving 20 bases between them. CDR3 protein: CASSSLTDSRRGYTF. DNA of the CDR3: TGTGCCAGCAGCTCCCTGACGGATTCCCGGCGGGGCTACACCTTC.

This clonotype was detected only a few times. The J gene is TRBJ2-3, the V gene TRBV27; weak D call: TRBD1 (6 bases). The CDR3 consists of 13 residues. Trimming took 7 bases from V and 4 from J, leaving 12 bases between them. Germline V gene sequence: CDR1 MNHEY, CDR2 SMNVEV (reference sequence). CDR3 loop: CASKRGSADTQYF. DNA of the CDR3: TGTGCCAGCAAAAGGGGGAGTGCAGATACGCAGTATTTT.

The V and J genes are TRBV20-1 and TRBJ2-1; 7 bases line up with TRBD1. V was pared by 8 bases and J by 1 base, with 5 bases of the junction left unmatched. This CDR3 contains 13 residues. The germline V gene has CDR1 DFQATT and CDR2 SNEGSKA (reference sequence). CDR3 sequence: CSSGTESYNEQFF. CDR3 nucleotide sequence: TGCAGTTCCGGGACAGAGTCCTACAATGAGCAGTTCTTC.

The V gene is TRBV21-1, the J gene TRBJ1-2. TRBV21-1 is noted as a pseudogene. The CDR3 spans 13 residues. The CDR3 region has the DNA TGTGCCAGCAGCGCCCGTGAGGTCTATGGCTACACCTTC. It encodes CASSAREVYGYTF.

This clonotype occurred a few times. This chain connects TRBV5-4 to TRBJ2-5, with unresolved D. The germline CDR1 and CDR2 sequences are SGHNT and YYREEE (reference sequence). The V and J ends lost 0 bases and 1 base respectively, with 7 bases between them. The CDR3 has 14 amino acids. The CDR3 nucleotides are TGTGCCAGCAGCTTGGAAAGGGCCCAAGAGACCCAGTACTTC. Amino acid sequence: CASSLERAQETQYF. The variable domain in full, with the rest retrieved from reference TRBV5-4 and TRBJ2-5, is ETGVTQSPTHLIKTRGQQVTLRCSSQSGHNTVSWYQQALGQGPQFIFQYYREEENGRGNFPPRFSGLQFPNYSSELNVNALELDDSALYLCASSLERAQETQYFGPGTRLLVL.

This clonotype appeared a single time. This sequence joins TRBV9 and TRBJ2-4; a possible D gene is TRBD1 (6 bases). The J call may be faulty, since TRBJ2-7 better matches the DNA end. From germline, CDR1 is SGDLS and CDR2 YYNGEE. The CDR3 length is 14 residues. CDR3 sequence: CASSVEMGAYEQYF. In DNA, the CDR3 is TGTGCCAGCAGCGTAGAGATGGGGGCGTACGAGCAGTACTTC.

The J gene is TRBJ1-5, the V gene TRBV27; D gene uncertain. From germline, CDR1 is MNHEY and CDR2 SMNVEV (reference sequence). V shed 5 bases and J shed 8 bases, with 13 bases lying between them. The CDR3 has 13 residues. For the CDR3, the DNA is TGTGCCAGCAGTCCGGGCCCCTTAAAGCCCCAGCATTTT. Encoded protein: CASSPGPLKPQHF.

This clonotype occurred a few times. The chain carries TRBV4-3 and TRBJ2-3; D may be TRBD2 (5 bases). This CDR3 is built from 15 residues. Germline loops: CDR1 LGHNA, CDR2 YSLEER. The ends were cut back, 5 bases at V and 1 base at J, with 13 bases in the middle. CDR3 protein: CASSTGLKRTDTQYF. The CDR3 nucleotides read TGCGCCAGCAGCACCGGACTGAAGCGCACAGATACGCAGTATTTT.

This clonotype showed up just a few times. This chain uses TRBV7-2 with TRBJ1-2, with D possibly TRBD1 on 6 matching bases. Trimming removed 5 bases at V and 5 bases at J, with 15 bases between. Germline-derived CDR1 and CDR2 are SGHTA and FQGNSA. This CDR3 is built from 14 residues. The CDR3 spells CASSPGDRRYGYTF. The CDR3 bases are TGTGCCAGCAGCCCAGGGGACCGTCGTTATGGCTACACCTTC.

The V and J genes are TRBV7-8 and TRBJ2-2; the D is unclear. CDR3 length: 16 residues. Per germline, CDR1 SGHVS and CDR2 FQNEAQ. V dropped 3 bases and J dropped 0 bases, with 11 bases sitting between them. The CDR3 is CASSLWTSPNTGELFF. In DNA form, the CDR3 reads TGTGCCAGCAGCTTGTGGACCAGCCCGAACACCGGGGAGCTGTTTTTT. Full variable domain (remainder filled in from reference TRBV7-8 and TRBJ2-2): GAGVSQSPRYKVAKRGQDVALRCDPISGHVSLFWYQQALGQGPEFLTYFQNEAQLDKSGLPSDRFFAERPEGSVSTLKIQRTQQEDSAVYLCASSLWTSPNTGELFFGEGSRLTVL.

This clonotype was seen ten or more times. The genes are TRBV29-1 and TRBJ2-3; perhaps TRBD2 as D (6 bases). The CDR3 is 13 residues long. V lost 4 bases and J lost 5, with 13 bases in between. Germline V gives CDR1 SQVTM, CDR2 ANQGSEA. The CDR3 DNA sequence: TGCAGCGTTGTGGAGGGCGCGGGAGATACGCAGTATTTT. Translated: CSVVEGAGDTQYF.

The chain has TRBV2 and TRBJ1-1, with TRBD1 matching 7 bases. V lost 9 bases and J lost 5; bases outside the gene matches: 9. Per the germline V gene, CDR1 is SNHLY and CDR2 is FYNNEI. This CDR3 has 13 amino acids. The CDR3 sequence is CASRTGLGTEAFF. The CDR3 region has the DNA TGTGCCAGTCGGACAGGTCTGGGAACTGAAGCTTTCTTT. The variable domain in full, completed from reference TRBV2 and TRBJ1-1, reads EPEVTQTPSHQVTQMGQEVILRCVPISNHLYFYWYRQILGQKVEFLVSFYNNEISEKSEIFDDQFSVERPDGSNFTLKIRSTKLEDSAMYFCASRTGLGTEAFFGQGTRLTVV.

The chain links TRBV5-1 to TRBJ2-5; 8 bases map to TRBD2. Germline values: CDR1 SGHRS, CDR2 YFSETQ. This CDR3 spans 14 amino acids. Trimming cost V 4 bases and J 3 bases; bases outside gene matches: 5. CDR3: CASSPSGLKETQYF. DNA for the CDR3: TGCGCCAGCAGCCCTAGCGGGCTCAAAGAGACCCAGTACTTC.

A remark on this clonotype: This could be a read error, since a much larger clone is one nucleotide away. The CDR3 DNA follows: TGTGCCAGCAGCCCTTCGGAACAGTTTTCCGAGCAGTACTTC. Its protein product is CASSPSEQFSEQYF. The chain combines TRBV12-3 or TRBV12-4 with TRBJ2-7; unclear D gene. The V gene lost 6 bases and the J gene lost 6 bases, with 18 bases spanning the gap. The length of the CDR3 is 14 residues.